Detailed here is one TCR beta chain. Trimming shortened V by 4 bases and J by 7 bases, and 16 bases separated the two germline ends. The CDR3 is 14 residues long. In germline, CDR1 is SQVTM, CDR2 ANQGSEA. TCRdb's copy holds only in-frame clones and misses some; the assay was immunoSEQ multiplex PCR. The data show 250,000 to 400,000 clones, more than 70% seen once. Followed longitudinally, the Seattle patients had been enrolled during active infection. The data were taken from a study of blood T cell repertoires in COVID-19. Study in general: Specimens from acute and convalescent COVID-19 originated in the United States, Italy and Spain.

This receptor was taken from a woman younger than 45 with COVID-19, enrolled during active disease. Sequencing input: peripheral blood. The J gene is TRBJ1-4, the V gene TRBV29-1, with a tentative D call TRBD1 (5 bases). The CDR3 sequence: CSVAPGGVGEKLFF. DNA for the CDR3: TGCAGCGTTGCCCCGGGGGGGGTCGGTGAAAAACTGTTTTTT.